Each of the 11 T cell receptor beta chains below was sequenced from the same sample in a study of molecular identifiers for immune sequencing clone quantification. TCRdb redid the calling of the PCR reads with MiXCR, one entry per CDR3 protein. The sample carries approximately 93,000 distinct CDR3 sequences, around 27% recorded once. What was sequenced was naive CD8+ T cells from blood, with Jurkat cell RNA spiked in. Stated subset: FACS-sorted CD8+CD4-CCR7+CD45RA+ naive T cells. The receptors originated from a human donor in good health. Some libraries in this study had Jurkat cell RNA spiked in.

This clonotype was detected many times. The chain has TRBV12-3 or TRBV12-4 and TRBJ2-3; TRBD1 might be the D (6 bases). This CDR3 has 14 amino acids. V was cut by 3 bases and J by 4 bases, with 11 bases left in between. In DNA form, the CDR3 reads TGTGCCAGCAGTTTTCAGGGGTGGGCAGATACGCAGTATTTT. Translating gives CASSFQGWADTQYF.

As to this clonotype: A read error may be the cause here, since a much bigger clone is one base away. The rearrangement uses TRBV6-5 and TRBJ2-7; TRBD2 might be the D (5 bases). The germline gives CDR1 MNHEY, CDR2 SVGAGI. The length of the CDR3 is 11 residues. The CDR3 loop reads CAGSYGVEQYF. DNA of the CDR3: TGTGCCGGCAGTTACGGGGTCGAGCAGTACTTC.

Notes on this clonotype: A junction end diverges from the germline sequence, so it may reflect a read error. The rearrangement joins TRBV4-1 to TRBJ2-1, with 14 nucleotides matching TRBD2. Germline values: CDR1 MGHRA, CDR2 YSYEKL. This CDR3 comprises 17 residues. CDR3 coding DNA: TGCGCTAGCAGCCTCGGGACTAGCGGGGGCCCCTACAATGAGCAGTTCTTC. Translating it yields CASSLGTSGGPYNEQFF.

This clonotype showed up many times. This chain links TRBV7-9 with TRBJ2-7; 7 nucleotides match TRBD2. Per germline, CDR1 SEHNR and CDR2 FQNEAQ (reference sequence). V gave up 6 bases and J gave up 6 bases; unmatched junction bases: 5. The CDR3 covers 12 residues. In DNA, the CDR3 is TGTGCCAGCAGGATGGGAGGGTCCGAGCAGTACTTC. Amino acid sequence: CASRMGGSEQYF. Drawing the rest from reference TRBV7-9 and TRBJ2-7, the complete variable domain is DTGVSQNPRHKITKRGQNVTFRCDPISEHNRLYWYRQTLGQGPEFLTYFQNEAQLEKSRLLSDRFSAERPKGSFSTLEIQRTEQGDSAMYLCASRMGGSEQYFGPGTRLTVT.

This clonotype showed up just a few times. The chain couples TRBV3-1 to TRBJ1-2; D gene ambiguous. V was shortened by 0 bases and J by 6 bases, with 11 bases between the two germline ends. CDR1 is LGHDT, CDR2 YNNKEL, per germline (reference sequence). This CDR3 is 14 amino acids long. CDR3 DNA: TGTGCCAGCAGCCAAGACCCAGGAAGAAATGGCTACACCTTC. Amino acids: CASSQDPGRNGYTF.

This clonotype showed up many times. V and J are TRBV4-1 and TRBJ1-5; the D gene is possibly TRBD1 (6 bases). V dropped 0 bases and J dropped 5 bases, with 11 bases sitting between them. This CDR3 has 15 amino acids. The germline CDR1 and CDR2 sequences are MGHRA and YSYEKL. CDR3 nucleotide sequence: TGCGCCAGCAGCCAAGAGTCACAGGGTCATCAGCCCCAGCATTTT. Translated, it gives CASSQESQGHQPQHF.

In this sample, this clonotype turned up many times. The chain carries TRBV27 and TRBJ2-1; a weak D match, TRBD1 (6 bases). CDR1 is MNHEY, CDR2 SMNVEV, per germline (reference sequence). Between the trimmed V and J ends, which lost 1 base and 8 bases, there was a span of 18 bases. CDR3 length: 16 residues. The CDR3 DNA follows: TGTGCCAGCAGTTTATTAGTTAGTGGGGGCAGCTATGAGCAGTTCTTC. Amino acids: CASSLLVSGGSYEQFF.

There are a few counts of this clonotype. CDR3 nucleotides: TGCGCCAGCAGCCAAGGTACAGGGTCGGGCACTGAAGCTTTCTTT. It is translated as CASSQGTGSGTEAFF. This chain joins TRBV4-3 and TRBJ1-1, with D possibly TRBD1 on 6 matching bases. Germline CDR1 is LGHNA and CDR2 is YSLEER. V was cut by 1 base and J by 4 bases, with 13 bases left in between. The CDR3 sequence is 15 residues long.

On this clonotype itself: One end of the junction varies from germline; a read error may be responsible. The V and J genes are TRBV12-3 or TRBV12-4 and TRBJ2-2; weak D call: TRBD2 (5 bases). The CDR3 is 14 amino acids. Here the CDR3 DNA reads TGTGCCAGCAGTCCACCCCCTTTGACCGGGGAGCCGTTTTTT. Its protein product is CASSPPPLTGEPFF.

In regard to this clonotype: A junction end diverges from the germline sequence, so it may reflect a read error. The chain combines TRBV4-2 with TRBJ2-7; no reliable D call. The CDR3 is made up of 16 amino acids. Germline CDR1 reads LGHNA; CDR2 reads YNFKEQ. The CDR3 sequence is CAGSQEFGVSSYEQYF. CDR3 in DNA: TGTGCCGGCAGCCAAGAGTTTGGTGTAAGCTCCTACGAGCAGTACTTC.

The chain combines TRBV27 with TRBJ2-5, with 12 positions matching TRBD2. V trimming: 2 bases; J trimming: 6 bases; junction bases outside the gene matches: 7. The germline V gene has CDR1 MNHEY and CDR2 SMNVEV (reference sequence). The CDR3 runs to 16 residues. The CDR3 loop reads CASSLLAGGLVQTQYF. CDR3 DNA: TGTGCCAGCAGTTTACTAGCGGGGGGGCTGGTCCAGACCCAGTACTTC.